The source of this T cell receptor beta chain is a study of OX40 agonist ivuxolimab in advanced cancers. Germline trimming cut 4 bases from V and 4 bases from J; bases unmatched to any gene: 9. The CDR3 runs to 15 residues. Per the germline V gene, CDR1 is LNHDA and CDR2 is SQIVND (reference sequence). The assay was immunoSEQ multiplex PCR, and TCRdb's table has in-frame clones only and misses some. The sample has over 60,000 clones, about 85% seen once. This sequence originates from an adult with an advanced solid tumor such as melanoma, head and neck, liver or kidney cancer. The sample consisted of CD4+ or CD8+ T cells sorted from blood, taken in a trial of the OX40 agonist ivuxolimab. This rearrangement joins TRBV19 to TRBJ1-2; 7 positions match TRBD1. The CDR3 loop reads CASSTGQYRGYGYTF. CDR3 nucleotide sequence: TGTGCCAGTAGTACGGGACAGTATCGGGGCTATGGCTACACCTTC.